This TCR beta chain was sequenced in a study of beta chain features in type 1 diabetes. Notes on the study in general: The naive, central memory and Treg TCRB repertoires of patients appeared to be more similar to one another than those of healthy donors.

What was sequenced were expressed TCRB transcripts, since all of the isolated RNA had been reverse transcribed. Generated by immunoSEQ multiplex PCR, the TCRdb table keeps only in-frame clones and is missing some. The sample lists 130,000 to 150,000 clones; around 51% were seen once. A note on this clone: The antigen remains unidentified.

CDR1 DFQATT and CDR2 SNEGSKA come from the germline V gene (reference sequence). The length of the CDR3 is 10 residues. This chain uses TRBV20-1 with TRBJ2-7; D gene ambiguous. The receptor comes from a man younger than 35 in good health. Sequenced: Tregs from blood. CDR3 amino acids: CSPAVYEQYF. In DNA form, the CDR3 reads TGCAGCCCCGCAGTTTACGAGCAGTACTTC.